This TCR beta chain was retrieved from a study of monozygotic twins with inflammatory bowel disease. cDNA was made in eight separate reactions per sample. TCRdb re-called the 5' RACE reads and shows each CDR3 protein once, DNA omitted. Its clone listing holds 140,000 to 150,000 distinct CDR3 sequences. CDR3 length: 11 amino acids. Germline CDR1 reads SQVTM; CDR2 reads ANQGSEA. The source is a human donor with ulcerative colitis or Crohn's disease, or a healthy co-twin of an affected twin (not recorded which). The chain recombines TRBV29-1 with TRBJ2-5; with no DNA, the TCRdb D assignment of TRBD1 cannot be verified. Source material: blood. The CDR3 region is CSVGPGETQYF.